The rows below give T cell receptor beta chains drawn from one sample of a study of beta chain features in type 1 diabetes. Clones were sequenced by immunoSEQ multiplex PCR, and TCRdb holds only the in-frame ones, with some missing. The sample yields around 400,000 clones, roughly 16% seen once. Material: naive CD4+ T cells from blood. Source of these receptors: a woman younger than 30 in good health. Both conserved end residues are part of each CDR3. The order of the fields is J gene, clone size, V gene, D gene, CDR3 protein, CDR3 DNA. The D gene is left open where the match is weak. Rows may omit the clone size; those that give it use once, few, many or a size class.

TRBJ2-2 | few | TRBV29-1 | - | CSVVFTRTGELFF | TGCAGCGTTGTCTTCACACGAACCGGGGAGCTGTTTTTT
TRBJ2-2 | - | TRBV29-1 | TRBD1 | CSVGQGADGELFF | TGCAGCGTCGGACAGGGGGCAGACGGGGAGCTGTTTTTT
TRBJ1-1 | - | TRBV2 | - | CASSGQENPTEAFF | TGTGCCAGCAGTGGACAGGAGAATCCCACTGAAGCTTTCTTT
TRBJ2-7 | - | TRBV25-1 | - | CASSAPGIYEQYF | TGTGCCAGCAGTGCCCCAGGGATCTACGAGCAGTACTTC
TRBJ1-1 | few | TRBV29-1 | - | CSARGIFGTEAFF | TGCAGCGCTCGGGGTATCTTCGGCACTGAAGCTTTCTTT
TRBJ2-3 | - | TRBV6-1 | TRBD2 | CASSDLSGRRADTQYF | TGTGCCAGCAGTGACTTAAGCGGGAGGCGGGCAGATACGCAGTATTTT
TRBJ2-5 | few | TRBV27 | - | CASSLIRGETQYF | TGTGCCAGCAGTTTAATAAGGGGGGAGACCCAGTACTTC
TRBJ2-7 | few | TRBV30 | TRBD1 | CAWGQGPGLEQYF | TGTGCCTGGGGACAGGGCCCCGGGCTCGAGCAGTACTTC
TRBJ2-1 | few | TRBV5-1 | - | CASSLLSGRGFNEQFF | TGCGCCAGCAGCTTGTTGTCGGGGAGAGGTTTTAATGAGCAGTTCTTC
TRBJ1-1 | - | TRBV18 | - | CASSPPRVRSTEAFF | TGTGCCAGCTCACCACCGCGAGTCCGTAGCACTGAAGCTTTCTTT
TRBJ2-5 | - | TRBV30 | TRBD1 | CAWTGQALVGETQYF | TGTGCCTGGACCGGACAGGCATTGGTCGGGGAGACCCAGTACTTC
TRBJ2-2 | - | TRBV5-1 | - | CASSLASGTGELFF | TGCGCCAGCAGCTTGGCCTCGGGCACCGGGGAGCTGTTTTTT
TRBJ2-4 | few | TRBV29-1 | - | CSVVGGDVVRAKNIQYF | TGCAGCGTTGTAGGGGGGGATGTGGTTAGGGCCAAAAACATTCAGTACTTC
TRBJ2-4 | - | TRBV28 | TRBD1 | CASTPADRGAKNIQYF | TGTGCCAGCACCCCAGCCGACAGGGGAGCCAAAAACATTCAGTACTTC
TRBJ1-2 | few | TRBV9 | TRBD1 | CASSVADRFIYGYTF | TGTGCCAGCAGCGTCGCGGACAGGTTCATATATGGCTACACCTTC
TRBJ2-1 | few | TRBV5-1 | TRBD2 | CASSLAGVPREQFF | TGCGCCAGCAGTTTAGCGGGAGTGCCCCGTGAGCAGTTCTTC
TRBJ1-5 | - | TRBV20-1 | - | CSAKGNQPQHF | TGCAGTGCTAAGGGGAATCAGCCCCAGCATTTT
TRBJ2-7 | - | TRBV27 | - | CASAWAGPAYEQYF | TGTGCCAGCGCTTGGGCGGGCCCAGCCTACGAGCAGTACTTC
TRBJ1-5 | - | TRBV5-1 | - | CASSPGSTGQPQHF | TGCGCCAGCAGCCCGGGGTCCACGGGTCAGCCCCAGCATTTT
TRBJ1-2 | few | TRBV29-1 | - | CSGRFSGNYGYTF | TGCAGCGGCCGTTTCTCAGGGAACTATGGCTACACCTTC
TRBJ2-3 | few | TRBV7-2 | TRBD2 | CASSVLAGQDTQYF | TGTGCCAGCAGCGTACTAGCGGGACAAGATACGCAGTATTTT
TRBJ2-3 | - | TRBV7-2 | TRBD1 | CASSLTRGTDTQYF | TGTGCCAGCAGTCTGACCAGGGGGACAGATACGCAGTATTTT
TRBJ2-3 | - | TRBV7-3 | TRBD2 | CASSSGLATDTQYF | TGTGCCAGCAGTTCCGGACTAGCAACAGATACGCAGTATTTT
TRBJ2-7 | - | TRBV27 | - | CASSTPLTASYEQYF | TGTGCCAGCAGTACGCCCCTGACAGCGTCCTACGAGCAGTACTTC
TRBJ2-5 | few | TRBV5-4 | - | CASSFRAEQETQYF | TGTGCCAGCAGCTTCCGAGCGGAACAAGAGACCCAGTACTTC
TRBJ1-1 | - | TRBV5-4 | TRBD1 | CASSFTGGTEAFF | TGTGCCAGCAGCTTCACAGGGGGCACTGAAGCTTTCTTT
TRBJ1-5 | - | TRBV2 | - | CASSPQGQPQHF | TGTGCCAGCAGCCCACAGGGTCAGCCCCAGCATTTT
TRBJ2-5 | few | TRBV2 | TRBD2 | CAAGVEGETQYF | TGTGCCGCGGGAGTGGAGGGAGAGACCCAGTACTTC
TRBJ2-1 | few | TRBV9 | TRBD2 | CASSVSGSSSYNEQFF | TGTGCCAGCAGCGTAAGCGGGAGTAGCTCCTACAATGAGCAGTTCTTC
TRBJ2-3 | few | TRBV29-1 | - | CSVAAAVTDTQYF | TGCAGCGTGGCGGCGGCTGTTACAGATACGCAGTATTTT
TRBJ1-2 | - | TRBV28 | TRBD1 | CASRGQGTDYGYTF | TGTGCCAGCAGGGGACAGGGGACGGACTATGGCTACACCTTC
TRBJ2-7 | - | TRBV18 | - | CASSPGRNYEQYF | TGTGCCAGCTCACCGGGCAGAAACTACGAGCAGTACTTC
TRBJ2-5 | - | TRBV27 | TRBD1 | CASSWSRGQETQYF | TGTGCCAGCAGTTGGTCCAGGGGGCAAGAGACCCAGTACTTC
TRBJ2-2 | few | TRBV7-8 | TRBD2 | CASSTIQREFTGELFF | TGTGCCAGCAGCACCATCCAGCGGGAGTTCACCGGGGAGCTGTTTTTT
TRBJ2-4 | - | TRBV4-3 | TRBD1 | CASSQNTPGQNLNIQYF | TGCGCCAGCAGCCAAAATACCCCGGGACAGAACTTAAACATTCAGTACTTC
TRBJ2-7 | - | TRBV28 | TRBD2 | CASSLYSLAGAISYEQYF | TGTGCCAGCAGTTTATACTCCCTAGCGGGAGCCATCTCCTACGAGCAGTACTTC
TRBJ2-2 | - | TRBV5-4 | - | CASSPPASVGGELFF | TGTGCCAGCAGCCCGCCGGCTAGCGTGGGCGGGGAGCTGTTTTTT
TRBJ2-7 | few | TRBV28 | TRBD1 | CASSFSGTGDGEQYF | TGTGCCAGCAGTTTTTCCGGGACAGGGGATGGCGAGCAGTACTTC
TRBJ1-4 | - | TRBV30 | TRBD1 | CAWSGGTGRNEKLFF | TGTGCCTGGAGCGGCGGGACAGGAAGGAATGAAAAACTGTTTTTT
TRBJ1-5 | - | TRBV7-8 | - | CASSFRGGNQPQHF | TGTGCCAGCAGCTTTCGGGGTGGCAATCAGCCCCAGCATTTT
TRBJ2-7 | - | TRBV6-5 | TRBD1 | CASSTGQGTYEQYF | TGTGCCAGCAGTACAGGACAGGGGACCTACGAGCAGTACTTC
TRBJ1-5 | few | TRBV29-1 | TRBD1 | CSVITGGGNQPQHF | TGCAGCGTTATTACAGGGGGGGGGAATCAGCCCCAGCATTTT
TRBJ2-7 | few | TRBV2 | TRBD2 | CASSEVAGPGEQYF | TGTGCCAGCAGTGAGGTAGCGGGACCGGGGGAGCAGTACTTC
TRBJ2-7 | - | TRBV2 | - | CASSEALRQAMYF | TGTGCCAGCAGTGAAGCGCTTCGTCAGGCGATGTACTTC
TRBJ2-3 | few | TRBV29-1 | - | CSVVTKDTQYF | TGCAGCGTCGTGACTAAGGATACGCAGTATTTT
TRBJ1-2 | few | TRBV6-5 | TRBD1 | CASKWDRDPLGGYTF | TGTGCCAGCAAATGGGACAGGGACCCTTTAGGAGGCTACACCTTC
TRBJ1-4 | few | TRBV5-1 | - | CASRSPGAEKLFF | TGCGCCAGCAGGTCGCCAGGGGCTGAAAAACTGTTTTTT
TRBJ2-5 | - | TRBV30 | TRBD2 | CAWSGGRGGETQYF | TGTGCCTGGAGTGGCGGGAGGGGAGGAGAGACCCAGTACTTC
TRBJ1-1 | few | TRBV27 | - | CASSPRVKMDTEAFF | TGTGCCAGCAGTCCACGAGTTAAAATGGACACTGAAGCTTTCTTT
TRBJ1-4 | - | TRBV10-2 | TRBD1 | CASSDGTGGREKLFF | TGCGCCAGCAGTGATGGGACAGGCGGTAGGGAAAAACTGTTTTTT
TRBJ2-1 | few | TRBV6-1 | - | CASRLSSYNEQFF | TGTGCCAGCAGACTAAGCTCCTACAATGAGCAGTTCTTC
TRBJ1-4 | once | TRBV2 | - | CASRTAGSEKLFF | TGTGCCAGCAGGACGGCGGGTAGTGAAAAACTGTTTTTT
TRBJ2-1 | few | TRBV6-7 | TRBD2 | CASGTSGRDNEQFF | TGTGCCAGCGGGACTAGCGGGAGGGACAATGAGCAGTTCTTC
TRBJ2-2 | - | TRBV5-1 | - | CASSDRPGSNTGELFF | TGCGCCAGCAGTGATAGACCGGGATCTAACACCGGGGAGCTGTTTTTT
TRBJ2-5 | few | TRBV15 | TRBD1 | CATRGTGEGETQYF | TGTGCCACCAGGGGGACAGGGGAGGGAGAGACCCAGTACTTC
TRBJ2-7 | few | TRBV5-4 | TRBD2 | CASSSSGGSYEQYF | TGTGCCAGCAGCTCCAGCGGGGGGTCCTACGAGCAGTACTTC